This passage covers 29 T cell receptor beta chains from one sample sequenced in a study of shared clonotypes between healthy human individuals. Assay: immunoSEQ multiplex PCR; the TCRdb copy retains only in-frame clones and omits some. The sample lists approximately 1,000,000 clones, around 77% occurring once. Sequences were obtained from memory CD4+ T cells from PBMCs. Noted subset: CD45RA-negative fraction. These receptor sequences come from a man between 18 and 29 years old in good health. Some clones in this sample may be carry-over from other donors' samples.

The rearrangement joins TRBV5-4 to TRBJ2-1; TRBD2 might be the D (7 bases). The V gene's germline CDR1 is SGHNT and CDR2 YYREEE (reference sequence). The CDR3 extends over 17 amino acids. Deletions cut 3 bases from V and 6 bases from J, with 22 bases between. For the CDR3, the DNA is TGTGCCAGCAGCTCCCCCAAGGGGGGCGGGAGCGGCAATGAGCAGTTCTTC. This codes for CASSSPKGGGSGNEQFF.

V is TRBV6-6 and J is TRBJ2-6, with D perhaps being TRBD1 or TRBD2 (5 bases each). Trimming removed 6 bases at V and 4 bases at J, with 13 bases between. CDR1 and CDR2 (germline): MNHNY, SVGAGI (reference sequence). There are 15 residues in the CDR3. The CDR3 reads CASSQPGDGANVLTF. The CDR3 region has the DNA TGTGCCAGCAGCCAACCCGGGGACGGGGCCAACGTCCTGACTTTC.

This clone has more than one count but fewer than ten. Other DNA sequences from this sample encode an identical CDR3 as well. The chain combines TRBV6-1 with TRBJ2-3; D is uncertain. Germline-derived CDR1 and CDR2 are MNHNS and SASEGT. This CDR3 region has 15 residues. Trimming took 0 bases from V and 0 from J, leaving 7 bases between them. CDR3 DNA: TGTGCCAGCAGTGAAGCGTCACAGAGCACAGATACGCAGTATTTT. Protein: CASSEASQSTDTQYF.

V and J are TRBV4-1 and TRBJ1-3; maybe TRBD1 (5 bases). Deletions cut 3 bases from V and 0 bases from J, with 15 bases between. The germline V gene has CDR1 MGHRA and CDR2 YSYEKL. The CDR3 runs 17 residues. The CDR3 loop reads CASSQDPGLSSGNTIYF. CDR3 in DNA: TGCGCCAGCAGCCAGGATCCGGGACTCAGCTCTGGAAACACCATATATTTT.

The chain combines TRBV6-1 with TRBJ1-5; TRBD1 is a possible D gene (5 bases). This CDR3 has 14 residues. Germline V gene sequence: CDR1 MNHNS, CDR2 SASEGT. Trimming cost V 5 bases and J 3 bases, with 11 bases left between them. The CDR3 loop is CASSWGRNNQPQHF. DNA of the CDR3: TGTGCCAGCAGTTGGGGACGGAACAATCAGCCCCAGCATTTT.

CDR3 coding DNA: TGTGCCATCAGTGAGAGCCGGGAGGGGCAGTACTTC. Its protein is CAISESREGQYF. The chain is built from TRBV10-3 and TRBJ2-7, with 8 bases identical to TRBD2. Per germline, CDR1 ENHRY and CDR2 SYGVKD. The length of the CDR3 is 12 residues. Losses at the gene ends were 2 bases for V and 9 bases for J; bases not matched to a gene: 3.

The chain recombines TRBV28 with TRBJ1-2; D is uncertain. V was pared by 6 bases and J by 6 bases, with 11 bases between. Germline CDR1 is MDHEN and CDR2 is SYDVKM. The CDR3 covers 12 residues. The DNA of the CDR3 is TGTGCCAGCAGCCTTCGACTGCATGGCTACACCTTC. It codes for CASSLRLHGYTF.

Turning to this clone: Other nucleotide sequences from this sample produce the same CDR3. V usage is TRBV4-1 and J usage is TRBJ1-5; TRBD1 might be the D (5 bases). The germline V gene has CDR1 MGHRA and CDR2 YSYEKL. The CDR3 loop spans 16 amino acids. Trimming removed 0 bases from V and 7 bases from J, with 16 bases in between. DNA for the CDR3: TGCGCCAGCAGCCAAGATCTGATAGGGGCGCGACAGCCCCAGCATTTT. The encoded protein is CASSQDLIGARQPQHF.

This chain links TRBV2 with TRBJ2-3; D is uncertain. Between the trimmed V and J ends, which lost 8 bases and 4 bases, there was a span of 7 bases. The CDR3 spans 11 residues. Germline CDR1 reads SNHLY; CDR2 reads FYNNEI. The chain's CDR3 is CASGISDTQYF. In DNA form, the CDR3 reads TGTGCCAGCGGAATATCAGATACGCAGTATTTT. Looking up the rest from reference TRBV2 and TRBJ2-3 gives the full variable domain: EPEVTQTPSHQVTQMGQEVILRCVPISNHLYFYWYRQILGQKVEFLVSFYNNEISEKSEIFDDQFSVERPDGSNFTLKIRSTKLEDSAMYFCASGISDTQYFGPGTRLTVL.

The chain couples TRBV5-1 to TRBJ1-2; D remains ambiguous. This CDR3 is 14 amino acids long. CDR1 is SGHRS and CDR2 is YFSETQ in the germline V gene. Trimming shortened V by 4 bases and J by 5 bases, and 15 bases separated the two germline ends. CDR3 coding DNA: TGCGCCAGCAGCCTATCCGGAGTGAGGTATGGCTACACCTTC. It specifies CASSLSGVRYGYTF.

The chain uses TRBV7-2 and TRBJ1-5; possibly TRBD1 for D (6 bases). The V and J ends lost 5 bases and 5 bases respectively, with 13 bases between them. This CDR3 region has 14 residues. Germline V gene data show CDR1 as SGHTA and CDR2 as FQGNSA. CDR3 region: CASSTGQLDQPQHF. CDR3 sequence (DNA): TGTGCCAGCAGCACGGGACAACTAGATCAGCCCCAGCATTTT.

This clone was detected once. This sample also contains other DNA sequences that code for the same CDR3. The chain employs TRBV20-1 and TRBJ2-7; the D is unclear. Trimming cost V 3 bases and J 4 bases, with 7 bases left between them. CDR1 and CDR2 from the germline V gene are DFQATT and SNEGSKA (reference sequence). CDR3 size: 11 residues. CDR3 bases: TGCAGTGCTAGGGCCGATTACGAGCAGTACTTC. Its translation is CSARADYEQYF.

Written as DNA, the CDR3 is TGTGCCAGCAGTTCCGTTATACTAGCGGGAGTTGATAATGAGCAGTTCTTC. It codes for CASSSVILAGVDNEQFF. The chain is built from TRBV28 and TRBJ2-1; 11 nucleotides line up with TRBD2. This CDR3 spans 17 amino acids. CDR1 MDHEN and CDR2 SYDVKM come from the germline V gene. The junction had 12 bases not matched to a gene; V was cut back by 4 bases and J by 7 bases.

This clone was detected a few times. The genes are TRBV7-9 and TRBJ2-1; D not resolved. The CDR3 covers 14 residues. The germline V gene has CDR1 SEHNR and CDR2 FQNEAQ (reference sequence). V was trimmed by 4 bases and J by 6 bases, leaving 13 bases between them. The CDR3 region is CASSSGVFGNEQFF. The CDR3 DNA reads TGTGCCAGCAGCTCCGGAGTCTTTGGCAATGAGCAGTTCTTC.

This chain uses TRBV18 with TRBJ1-5, with D tentatively TRBD1 (5 bases). V was clipped by 3 bases and J by 5 bases, with 11 bases between them. The germline gives CDR1 KGHSH, CDR2 LQKENI. The CDR3 has 14 residues. The CDR3 is CASSPTQGYQPQHF. In DNA form, the CDR3 reads TGTGCCAGCTCACCGACGCAGGGCTATCAGCCCCAGCATTTT.

In the case of this clone: This may be a read error: a much more frequent sequence differs by one nucleotide. This chain links TRBV28 with TRBJ2-3; D remains unclear. CDR1 and CDR2 (germline): MDHEN, SYDVKM. V lost 4 bases to trimming and J lost 2 bases, with 4 bases between them. The CDR3 runs to 12 residues. The CDR3 loop is CASSSDTDTQYF. CDR3 DNA sequence: TGTGCCAGCAGTTCCGACACAGATACGCAGTATTTT.

The chain combines TRBV28 with TRBJ2-6; D is tentatively TRBD1 or TRBD2 (5 bases each). The CDR3 runs to 18 residues. V lost 6 bases and J 2 bases, leaving 20 bases between the germline ends. Germline V gene sequence: CDR1 MDHEN, CDR2 SYDVKM. CDR3 in amino acids: CASRPWGSGRAGANVLTF. The DNA of the CDR3 is TGTGCCAGCAGGCCTTGGGGATCGGGACGGGCTGGGGCCAACGTCCTGACTTTC.

At least ten counts were recorded for this clone. The chain links TRBV11-2 to TRBJ2-7; 15 positions match TRBD2. V lost 4 bases, J lost 4 bases, and 11 bases stayed unmatched. CDR3 size: 18 residues. Germline V lookup: CDR1 SGHAT, CDR2 FQNNGV. The CDR3 DNA sequence: TGTGCCAGCAGCTCCGGACTAGCGGGAGGGCCGCAGGGGTACGAGCAGTACTTC. This sequence encodes CASSSGLAGGPQGYEQYF.

The J gene is TRBJ2-1, the V gene TRBV7-9, with D maybe TRBD2 (6 bases). V dropped 5 bases and J dropped 4 bases, with 15 bases sitting between them. Germline V CDR1 and CDR2: SEHNR, FQNEAQ (reference sequence). CDR3 length equals 15 residues. The CDR3 loop reads CASSGGTHFYNEQFF. The DNA of the CDR3 is TGTGCCAGCAGCGGGGGGACTCACTTTTACAATGAGCAGTTCTTC.

The chain couples TRBV7-9 to TRBJ1-5; tentative D call: TRBD1 (6 bases). Germline assignment: CDR1 SEHNR and CDR2 FQNEAQ (reference sequence). The CDR3 loop spans 16 amino acids. V lost 5 bases and J 4 bases, leaving 18 bases between the germline ends. The CDR3 reads CASSAGQPRGNQPQHF. The CDR3 region has the DNA TGTGCCAGCAGCGCCGGACAGCCGAGGGGAAATCAGCCCCAGCATTTT.

V and J are TRBV7-3 and TRBJ2-1, with 14 nucleotides matching TRBD2. The CDR3 runs to 15 residues. Trimming removed 5 bases from V and 8 bases from J; junction bases left unmatched: 5. Germline loops: CDR1 SGHTA, CDR2 FQGTGA. As DNA, the CDR3 is TGTGCCAGCAGCCTAGGGACTAGCGGGAGCGATGAGCAGTTCTTC. Its protein product is CASSLGTSGSDEQFF. Full variable domain (remainder filled in from reference TRBV7-3 and TRBJ2-1): GAGVSQTPSNKVTEKGKYVELRCDPISGHTALYWYRQSLGQGPEFLIYFQGTGAADDSGLPNDRFFAVRPEGSVSTLKIQRTERGDSAVYLCASSLGTSGSDEQFFGPGTRLTVL.

Turning to this clone: Other DNA sequences of this sample code for an identical CDR3. The rearrangement uses TRBV28 and TRBJ1-6; no firm D call. The V gene lost 3 bases and the J gene lost 0 bases, with 9 bases spanning the gap. CDR1 and CDR2 (germline): MDHEN, SYDVKM. This CDR3 has 16 residues. In DNA, the CDR3 is TGTGCCAGCAGTTTGTTGGGGAGCTCCTATAATTCACCCCTCCACTTT. Its translation is CASSLLGSSYNSPLHF.

The V gene is TRBV10-1, the J gene TRBJ2-1, with D possibly matching TRBD2 (6 bases). Germline-derived CDR1 and CDR2 are WNHNN and SYGVQD (reference sequence). The CDR3 sequence is 14 residues long. The ends were cut back, 5 bases at V and 7 bases at J, with 15 bases in the middle. For the CDR3, the DNA is TGCGCCAGCAGTAGGGGACTGGCTTCTAATGAGCAGTTCTTC. This translates into CASSRGLASNEQFF.

The chain joins TRBV18 to TRBJ1-2, with D maybe TRBD1 (5 bases). The length of the CDR3 is 15 residues. V shed 2 bases and J shed 8 bases, with 18 bases lying between them. The germline V gene has CDR1 KGHSH and CDR2 LQKENI. Here the CDR3 reads CASSPARDPGGGYTF. The CDR3 DNA reads as TGTGCCAGCTCACCAGCACGGGACCCTGGAGGGGGCTACACCTTC.

The chain uses TRBV2 and TRBJ2-1; 9 bases fit TRBD1. V lost 1 base, J lost 9 bases, and 7 bases stayed unmatched. The CDR3 spans 15 residues. Germline V gives CDR1 SNHLY, CDR2 FYNNEI. The DNA of the CDR3 is TGTGCCAGCAGTGAAGTGAGGACAGGGGTTGGTGAGCAGTTCTTC. Protein product: CASSEVRTGVGEQFF. The variable domain in full, with the rest retrieved from reference TRBV2 and TRBJ2-1, is EPEVTQTPSHQVTQMGQEVILRCVPISNHLYFYWYRQILGQKVEFLVSFYNNEISEKSEIFDDQFSVERPDGSNFTLKIRSTKLEDSAMYFCASSEVRTGVGEQFFGPGTRLTVL.

The chain recombines TRBV5-1 with TRBJ1-2; tentative D call: TRBD1 (6 bases). The CDR3 length is 16 residues. Germline CDR1 and CDR2: SGHRS and YFSETQ. Between the trimmed V and J ends, which lost 3 bases and 0 bases, there was a span of 15 bases. The CDR3 spells CASSSEGGMANYGYTF. The CDR3 DNA reads as TGCGCCAGCAGCTCCGAGGGGGGGATGGCTAACTATGGCTACACCTTC. The full variable domain, its missing parts supplied by reference TRBV5-1 and TRBJ1-2, is KAGVTQTPRYLIKTRGQQVTLSCSPISGHRSVSWYQQTPGQGLQFLFEYFSETQRNKGNFPGRFSGRQFSNSRSEMNVSTLELGDSALYLCASSSEGGMANYGYTFGSGTRLTVV.

This chain links TRBV5-1 with TRBJ1-1; D is uncertain. Trimming pared 7 bases from V and 9 bases from J, leaving 13 bases between. The germline V gene encodes CDR1 SGHRS and CDR2 YFSETQ. CDR3 length: 11 amino acids. CDR3 region: CASSDVGQAFF. DNA for the CDR3: TGCGCCAGCTCAGACGTGGGCCAAGCTTTCTTT.

The J gene is TRBJ1-4, the V gene TRBV7-9; TRBD1 is a possible D gene (5 bases). V was pared by 3 bases and J by 8 bases, with 19 bases between. This CDR3 has 16 residues. Per germline, CDR1 SEHNR and CDR2 FQNEAQ (reference sequence). CDR3 sequence (DNA): TGTGCCAGCAGCTTCCGAACGGGGACCACAGGAGAAAAACTGTTTTTT. This gives the protein CASSFRTGTTGEKLFF. The variable domain in full, completed from reference TRBV7-9 and TRBJ1-4, reads DTGVSQNPRHKITKRGQNVTFRCDPISEHNRLYWYRQTLGQGPEFLTYFQNEAQLEKSRLLSDRFSAERPKGSFSTLEIQRTEQGDSAMYLCASSFRTGTTGEKLFFGSGTQLSVL.

This clone was detected only once. The V gene is TRBV28, the J gene TRBJ1-1; D gene unclear. The CDR3 has 12 amino acids. Trimming cost V 6 bases and J 4 bases, with 9 bases left between them. Per germline, CDR1 MDHEN and CDR2 SYDVKM. The CDR3, as DNA: TGTGCCAGCAGGTACCATAGCACTGAAGCTTTCTTT. Amino acids: CASRYHSTEAFF.